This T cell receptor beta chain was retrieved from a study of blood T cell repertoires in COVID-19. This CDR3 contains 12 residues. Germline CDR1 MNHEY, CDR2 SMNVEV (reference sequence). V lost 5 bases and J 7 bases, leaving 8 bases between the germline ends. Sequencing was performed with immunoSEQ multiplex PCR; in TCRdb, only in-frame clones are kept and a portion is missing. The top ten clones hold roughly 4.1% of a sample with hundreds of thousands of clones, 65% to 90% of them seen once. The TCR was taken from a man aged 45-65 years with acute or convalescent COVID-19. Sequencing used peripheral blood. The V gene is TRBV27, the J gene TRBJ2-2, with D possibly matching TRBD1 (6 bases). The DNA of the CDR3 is TGTGCCAGCAGTAGAGGGGGCGGGGAGCTGTTTTTT. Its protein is CASSRGGGELFF.